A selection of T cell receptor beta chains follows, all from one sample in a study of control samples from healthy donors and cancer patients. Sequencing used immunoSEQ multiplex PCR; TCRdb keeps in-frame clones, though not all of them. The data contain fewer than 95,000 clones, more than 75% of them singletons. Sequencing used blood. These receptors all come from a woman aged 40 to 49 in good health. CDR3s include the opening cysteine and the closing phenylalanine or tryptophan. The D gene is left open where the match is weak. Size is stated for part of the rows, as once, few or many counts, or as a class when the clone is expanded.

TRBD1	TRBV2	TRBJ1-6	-	TGTGCCAGCAGAGACACAGGGGAAGGCTCACCCCTCCACTTT	CASRDTGEGSPLHF
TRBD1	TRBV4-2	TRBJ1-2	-	TGTGCCAGCAGCCAAGAGCCCCACCCCTTACAGGGGGAGTATGGCTACACCTTC	CASSQEPHPLQGEYGYTF
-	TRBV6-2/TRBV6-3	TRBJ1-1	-	TGTGCCAGCAGTCGCTCCATGAACACTGAAGCTTTCTTT	CASSRSMNTEAFF
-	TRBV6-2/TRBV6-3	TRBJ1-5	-	TGTGCCAGCACCCCCACAGGGTTCTTGAAACAGCCCCAGCATTTT	CASTPTGFLKQPQHF
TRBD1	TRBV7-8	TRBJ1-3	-	TGTGCCAGCAGCCCCAGGACAGGGTCCTTTGGAAACACCATATATTTT	CASSPRTGSFGNTIYF
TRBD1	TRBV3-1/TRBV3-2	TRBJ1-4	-	TGTGCCAGCAGCCAAGCCTTTTTTAGTCCAGGGGGTGAAAAACTGTTTTTT	CASSQAFFSPGGEKLFF
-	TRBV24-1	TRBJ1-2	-	TGTGCCACCAGTGATAATGAATGGGACGGAGCTGTAGGTGGCTACACCTTC	CATSDNEWDGAVGGYTF
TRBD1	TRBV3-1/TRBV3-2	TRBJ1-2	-	TGTGCCAGCAGCCAGAACGGACAGGGACACTATGGCTACACCTTC	CASSQNGQGHYGYTF
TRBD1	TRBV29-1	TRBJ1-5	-	TGCAGCGCCGGGACAGGGGGCTTTCAGCCCCAGCATTTT	CSAGTGGFQPQHF
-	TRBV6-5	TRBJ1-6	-	TGTGCCAGCACCCGTGGTAGCTCCTATAATTCACCCCTCCACTTT	CASTRGSSYNSPLHF
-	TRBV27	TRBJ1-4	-	TGTGCCAGCAGTCTAACGTTTGGGGACTATAATGAAAAACTGTTTTTT	CASSLTFGDYNEKLFF
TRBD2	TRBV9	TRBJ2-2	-	TGTGCCAGCAGCGTATCGTTCGGCGGGGGGTCTGCAGGGGAGCTGTTTTTT	CASSVSFGGGSAGELFF
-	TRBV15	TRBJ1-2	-	TGTGCCACCAGCAGAGATTCGCCGGGGGCAGCTGTTGGCTACACCTTC	CATSRDSPGAAVGYTF
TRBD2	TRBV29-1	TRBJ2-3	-	TGCAGCGTTGAATTAACTAGCGGGGGTAGCACAGATACGCAGTATTTT	CSVELTSGGSTDTQYF
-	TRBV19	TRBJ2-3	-	TGTGCCAGTAGTACCAGGGGGGGCACAGATACGCAGTATTTT	CASSTRGGTDTQYF
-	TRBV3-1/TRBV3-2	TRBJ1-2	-	TGTGCCAGCAGCCAAGGGGGTGTGGGGGGCGCTTATGGCTACACCTTC	CASSQGGVGGAYGYTF
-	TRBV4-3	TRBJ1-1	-	TGCGCCAGCAGCCTCGGACAGAACACTGAAGCTTTCTTT	CASSLGQNTEAFF
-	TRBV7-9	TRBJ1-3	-	TGTGCCAGCAGCCCCCTGGGGAACTCTGGAAACACCATATATTTT	CASSPLGNSGNTIYF
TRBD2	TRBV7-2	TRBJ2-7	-	TGTGCCAGCAGCCCTGAGAGTAGCGGGTACGAGCAGTACTTC	CASSPESSGYEQYF
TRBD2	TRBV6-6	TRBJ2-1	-	TGTGCCAGCAGGGCGACGGGGGGGCGTTACAATGAGCAGTTCTTC	CASRATGGRYNEQFF
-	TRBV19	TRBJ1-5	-	TGTGCCAGTGTCGGGTCGATTAATCAGCCCCAGCATTTT	CASVGSINQPQHF
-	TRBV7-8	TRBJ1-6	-	TGTGCCAGCAGCTTAGCGATCTTACAGGGAGGATCACCCCTCCACTTT	CASSLAILQGGSPLHF
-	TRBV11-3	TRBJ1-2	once	TGTGCCAGCAGCCCTGGGCTTCTTGGCTACACCTTC	CASSPGLLGYTF
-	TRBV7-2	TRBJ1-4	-	TGTGCCAGCAGCTTATCCAGGGCAACTAATGAAAAACTGTTTTTT	CASSLSRATNEKLFF
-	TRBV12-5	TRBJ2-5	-	TGTGCTAGTGGCTCAGACACCCAAGAGACCCAGTACTTC	CASGSDTQETQYF
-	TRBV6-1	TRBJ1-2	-	TGTGCCAGCAGTGAATTGTGGGGGAGGGGTAGCGGCTACACCTTC	CASSELWGRGSGYTF
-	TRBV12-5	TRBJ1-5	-	TGTGCTAGTGGTTTTGAGTTATTACAGCCCCAGCATTTT	CASGFELLQPQHF
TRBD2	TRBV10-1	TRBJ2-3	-	TGCGCCAGCAGTGGGGGACTAGCGGGCCCCGATACGCAGTATTTT	CASSGGLAGPDTQYF
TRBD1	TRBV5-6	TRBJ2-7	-	TGTGCCAGCAGCCCCCTGCTCTTGACAGGGGAGTTGAACGAGCAGTACTTC	CASSPLLLTGELNEQYF
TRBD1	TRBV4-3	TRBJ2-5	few	TGCGCCAGCAGCCACTCCCAGGGGGTAGGAGAGACCCAGTACTTC	CASSHSQGVGETQYF